The TCR beta chain described here comes from a study of T cell repertoires in cytomegalovirus infection. With regard to this clonotype: Antigen: not known.

Germline V lookup: CDR1 SGHVS, CDR2 FQNEAQ. There are 12 residues in the CDR3. V was pared by 5 bases and J by 7 bases, with 9 bases between. TCRdb redid the calling of the reads with MiXCR, one entry per CDR3 protein. This table holds 650,000 to 900,000 distinct CDR3 sequences, over 25% found once. This chain links TRBV7-8 with TRBJ1-5; possibly TRBD1 for D (5 bases). The sequence was collected from a human donor in good health (CMV status not recorded). Some clones in this sample may be carry-over from other donors' samples. This specimen consisted of cultured CD8+ T cells from PBMCs, obtained from culture after CMV antigen stimulation. The CDR3 region has the DNA TGTGCCAGCAGCCACGACAGACAGCCCCAGCATTTT. Translation: CASSHDRQPQHF.